Below are 17 T cell receptor beta chains sequenced from a single sample in a study of beta chain features in type 1 diabetes. Study-level points and caveats: In all four CD4+ subsets, TCRB CDR3 length was significantly, moderately reduced in type 1 diabetes.

Investigators reverse transcribed all isolated RNA, so they sequenced expressed TCRB transcripts. Profiling relied on immunoSEQ multiplex PCR, and the TCRdb table lists in-frame clones only, not all of them. The sample carries some 110,000 clones, around 15% recorded once. These receptors have no known antigen. Sequencing used central memory CD4+ T cells from blood. The source of these receptors is a man aged 25 to 40 with type 1 diabetes.

This chain joins TRBV10-3 and TRBJ2-7, with D possibly matching TRBD2 (5 bases). The ends were cut back, 6 bases at V and 3 bases at J, with 12 bases in the middle. In germline, CDR1 is ENHRY, CDR2 SYGVKD. This CDR3 is 13 amino acids long. The CDR3 sequence is CAISRADYYEQYF. The CDR3 nucleotides read TGTGCCATCAGCCGGGCAGACTACTACGAGCAGTACTTC.

The V and J genes are TRBV5-4 and TRBJ2-1; 9 bases align to TRBD1. The trim removed 4 bases at V and 7 bases at J, leaving 6 bases unmatched. The CDR3 length is 14 residues. Germline values: CDR1 SGHNT, CDR2 YYREEE (reference sequence). CDR3 in DNA: TGTGCCAGCAGCATACAGGGGGCTGGGAATGAGCAGTTCTTC. This sequence encodes CASSIQGAGNEQFF. Full variable domain (rest looked up from reference TRBV5-4 and TRBJ2-1): ETGVTQSPTHLIKTRGQQVTLRCSSQSGHNTVSWYQQALGQGPQFIFQYYREEENGRGNFPPRFSGLQFPNYSSELNVNALELDDSALYLCASSIQGAGNEQFFGPGTRLTVL.

Remarks on this clone: Since a far larger clone is one base different, this is likely a read error. V and J are TRBV25-1 and TRBJ1-3; D ambiguous. Germline assignment: CDR1 MGHDK and CDR2 SYGVNS. The CDR3 totals 12 residues. The V end was cut by 8 bases, the J end by 2 bases, with 7 bases between. The CDR3 coding sequence is TGTGCCAGCTGCGCGACTGGAAACACCATATATTTT. This sequence encodes CASCATGNTIYF.

This clone has a handful of counts. The chain carries TRBV6-5 and TRBJ2-7; TRBD1 matches at 9 bases. Germline trimming cut 7 bases from V and 5 bases from J; bases unmatched to any gene: 12. This CDR3 comprises 15 residues. Germline CDR1 MNHEY, CDR2 SVGAGI. The CDR3 region has the DNA TGTGCCAGCACAAGGGACAGGGATTCAGTCGACGAGCAGTACTTC. Protein: CASTRDRDSVDEQYF.

This clone was found many times. The CDR3 nucleotides read TGTGCCAGCAGCTTGGGACAGCTCTCCTACGAGCAGTACTTC. Protein sequence: CASSLGQLSYEQYF. The V and J genes are TRBV7-2 and TRBJ2-7; TRBD1 matches 7 bases. CDR3 length: 14 amino acids. Germline-derived CDR1 and CDR2 are SGHTA and FQGNSA. Losses at the gene ends were 3 bases for V and 0 bases for J; bases not matched to a gene: 2.

This clone turned up a few times. V gene TRBV30 combines with J gene TRBJ2-7; TRBD1 is a possible D gene (5 bases). This CDR3 has 14 amino acids. V dropped 5 bases and J dropped 4 bases, with 18 bases sitting between them. CDR1 GTSNPN and CDR2 SVGIG come from the germline V gene (reference sequence). This chain's CDR3 is CAWAPPLDTYEQYF. The CDR3 DNA reads TGTGCCTGGGCACCCCCTCTGGACACTTACGAGCAGTACTTC.

The chain carries TRBV5-1 and TRBJ2-1; 9 bases line up with TRBD1. The CDR3 spans 18 residues. The V segment lost 4 bases and the J segment 1 base; nucleotides outside the gene matches: 12. Germline CDR1 SGHRS, CDR2 YFSETQ. The CDR3 DNA reads as TGCGCCAGCAGCGGGAACAGGGGGCCCAACCTTTCCTACAATGAGCAGTTCTTC. Translation gives CASSGNRGPNLSYNEQFF.

This clone was seen a few times. The chain couples TRBV10-3 to TRBJ2-7; D assignment may be TRBD1 or TRBD2 (5 bases each). Germline V lookup: CDR1 ENHRY, CDR2 SYGVKD. CDR3 size: 15 residues. Trimming shortened V by 5 bases and J by 5 bases, and 19 bases separated the two germline ends. The CDR3 nucleotides are TGTGCCATCAGTACCTCCGGGACCCTAGGCCACGAGCAGTACTTC. Protein: CAISTSGTLGHEQYF.

The chain uses TRBV29-1 and TRBJ1-2; the D gene is possibly TRBD1 (6 bases). Between the trimmed V and J ends, which lost 6 bases and 8 bases, there was a span of 13 bases. The germline V gene encodes CDR1 SQVTM and CDR2 ANQGSEA. This CDR3 region has 11 residues. The CDR3 region is CSVARGEGYTF. CDR3 sequence (DNA): TGCAGCGTCGCCAGGGGTGAAGGCTACACCTTC. Supplemented by reference TRBV29-1 and TRBJ1-2, the full variable domain reads SAVISQKPSRDICQRGTSLTIQCQVDSQVTMMFWYRQQPGQSLTLIATANQGSEATYESGFVIDKFPISRPNLTFSTLTVSNMSPEDSSIYLCSVARGEGYTFGSGTRLTVV.

This clone was counted between two and nine times. The chain combines TRBV7-9 with TRBJ1-4; possible D gene TRBD1, 5 bases. V was cut by 5 bases and J by 7 bases, with 11 bases left in between. The CDR3 spans 13 residues. Germline V gives CDR1 SEHNR, CDR2 FQNEAQ (reference sequence). CDR3 bases: TGTGCCAGCAGCCGCACAACAGGTGAAAAACTGTTTTTT. Protein product: CASSRTTGEKLFF. Looking up the rest from reference TRBV7-9 and TRBJ1-4 gives the full variable domain: DTGVSQNPRHKITKRGQNVTFRCDPISEHNRLYWYRQTLGQGPEFLTYFQNEAQLEKSRLLSDRFSAERPKGSFSTLEIQRTEQGDSAMYLCASSRTTGEKLFFGSGTQLSVL.

The chain has TRBV29-1 and TRBJ1-2; perhaps TRBD1 as D (5 bases). V dropped 6 bases and J dropped 5 bases, with 16 bases sitting between them. The CDR3 contains 13 residues. Germline CDR1 is SQVTM and CDR2 is ANQGSEA. This CDR3 reads CSVHLREWYGYTF. CDR3 nucleotides: TGCAGCGTACACCTCAGGGAGTGGTATGGCTACACCTTC.

The chain couples TRBV7-9 to TRBJ2-1, with D perhaps matching TRBD1 (6 bases). Germline V gene data show CDR1 as SEHNR and CDR2 as FQNEAQ (reference sequence). V was shortened by 2 bases and J by 0 bases, with 8 bases between the two germline ends. This CDR3 contains 15 residues. CDR3 sequence: CASSLRGHSYNEQFF. CDR3 nucleotides: TGTGCCAGCAGCTTAAGGGGACACTCCTACAATGAGCAGTTCTTC. Together with reference TRBV7-9 and TRBJ2-1, the CDR3 gives the full variable domain: DTGVSQNPRHKITKRGQNVTFRCDPISEHNRLYWYRQTLGQGPEFLTYFQNEAQLEKSRLLSDRFSAERPKGSFSTLEIQRTEQGDSAMYLCASSLRGHSYNEQFFGPGTRLTVL.

This clone occurred a few times. The chain combines TRBV5-1 with TRBJ2-3; no definite D call. The CDR3 extends over 16 amino acids. V was cut by 2 bases and J by 0 bases, with 13 bases left in between. The germline V gene has CDR1 SGHRS and CDR2 YFSETQ. The CDR3 nucleotides are TGCGCCAGCAGCTTTGGCTCATCTTCTAGCACAGATACGCAGTATTTT. Translation: CASSFGSSSSTDTQYF.

This clone was recorded at least ten times. The chain recombines TRBV18 with TRBJ1-6, with D uncertain. V gave up 2 bases and J gave up 10 bases, with 21 bases separating them. This CDR3 contains 17 residues. Germline V gene sequence: CDR1 KGHSH, CDR2 LQKENI. CDR3 nucleotide sequence: TGTGCCAGCTCACCAGTTCGGGGAGCTTCCATAGGGTCACCCCTCCACTTT. Translated, it gives CASSPVRGASIGSPLHF.

The CDR3 loop reads CASTGTGAPMKQYF. In nucleotides, the CDR3 is TGTGCCAGCACTGGGACAGGGGCCCCTATGAAGCAGTACTTC. The chain is built from TRBV27 and TRBJ2-7, with 10 positions matching TRBD1. This CDR3 spans 14 amino acids. The V and J ends lost 7 bases and 8 bases, in that order; junction bases with no gene match: 11. Germline loops: CDR1 MNHEY, CDR2 SMNVEV (reference sequence).

V and J are TRBV20-1 and TRBJ2-1; D remains unclear. V was shortened by 5 bases and J by 7 bases, with 9 bases between the two germline ends. The length of the CDR3 is 11 residues. Per germline, CDR1 DFQATT and CDR2 SNEGSKA (reference sequence). The CDR3 spells CSALGPNEQFF. The CDR3 nucleotides read TGCAGTGCTCTTGGGCCGAATGAGCAGTTCTTC.

This chain links TRBV28 with TRBJ2-1; 10 nucleotides line up with TRBD1. The trim removed 8 bases at V and 7 bases at J, leaving 11 bases unmatched. The CDR3 consists of 15 residues. Germline V gene data show CDR1 as MDHEN and CDR2 as SYDVKM. Here the CDR3 DNA reads TGTGCCAGCGCTAGAGGGGACAGGGGTAAGAATGAGCAGTTCTTC. Its protein is CASARGDRGKNEQFF.